The clone carrying this TCR beta chain has a handful of counts. The entry originates in a study of blood T cell repertoires in COVID-19. Across the study: Spain, Italy and the United States supplied samples that represented acute and convalescent COVID-19.

V lost 0 bases to trimming and J lost 7 bases, with 16 bases between them. The CDR3 extends over 17 amino acids. Germline V gives CDR1 SGHNT, CDR2 YENEEA. Per the original methods: Estimates of nucleated cell counts were drawn from the amplification of reference gene primers. Generated by immunoSEQ multiplex PCR, the TCRdb table keeps only in-frame clones and is missing some. D and trimming come from the DNA, and the V and J calls and clone size come from that table. The repertoire consists of about 74,000 clones, with about 91% occurring once and the leading ten covering under 7.5%. Specimen: peripheral blood. This sequence joins TRBV11-3 and TRBJ1-6; possibly TRBD1 for D (5 bases). The TCR was taken from a woman older than 75 with acute or convalescent COVID-19. CDR3 DNA: TGTGCCAGCAGCTTAGAAGGCAGGGAAGTTAGAAATTCACCCCTCCACTTT. It translates to CASSLEGREVRNSPLHF.